This T cell receptor (beta chain) originates from a study of early stage breast cancer tumors. Turning to the study itself: About 80% of the 16 invasive tumors were ER+, PR+ and HER2-. Overall study findings and caveats: Blood repertoires resembled normal breast more than tumor.

Each sample had two DNA replicates, 0.5 to 0.65 ug blood or about 1.4 ug tissue. The repertoire was sequenced with immunoSEQ multiplex PCR; TCRdb's copy has only in-frame clones and lacks some. The table includes 55,000 to 70,000 clones, 80% detected once. A note on this clone: The antigen is unknown.

Germline V gene sequence: CDR1 MDHEN, CDR2 SYDVKM. The CDR3 loop spans 18 amino acids. Trimming removed 2 bases from V and 2 bases from J; junction bases left unmatched: 9. The clonotype was recovered from a person in their 40s with breast cancer. The material sequenced was blood. The chain uses TRBV28 and TRBJ2-2; 9 positions agree with TRBD2. The CDR3 nucleotides read TGTGCCAGCAGTTTAGGTTGGGGTCTAGCGGGAAACACCGGGGAGCTGTTTTTT. This encodes CASSLGWGLAGNTGELFF.